This T cell receptor (beta chain) was recovered during a study of blood T cell repertoires in COVID-19. Study details: Italy, Spain and the United States were the sources of the convalescent and acute COVID-19 samples. The cDNA or gDNA used as material had been derived from T cells, B-cell-depleted T cells, or PBMCs.

This clone was counted a single time. Between the trimmed V and J ends, which lost 5 bases and 4 bases, there was a span of 18 bases. The CDR3 loop spans 15 amino acids. CDR1 is SEHNR and CDR2 is FQNEAQ in the germline V gene (reference sequence). Original processing notes: It was from reference gene primer amplification that nucleated cell counts were estimated. Data came from immunoSEQ multiplex PCR; TCRdb stores just in-frame clones and leaves some out. V, J and clone size reflect that table, while D and trimming were determined from the DNA. The repertoire holds around 130,000 clones, with 65% to 80% as singletons.

The chain couples TRBV7-9 to TRBJ2-7; TRBD2 might be the D (6 bases). Source material: peripheral blood. This clonotype originated in a man in his forties or fifties with acute or convalescent COVID-19. CDR3 protein: CASSPHGGAGYEQYF. Here the CDR3 DNA reads TGTGCCAGCAGCCCGCACGGAGGGGCTGGATACGAGCAGTACTTC.